This T cell receptor (beta chain) was identified in a study of T cell repertoires in cytomegalovirus infection. Study-level information: Newly reported HLA-C-restricted and thoroughly characterized HLA-B-restricted CMV epitopes were employed. Matching HLA type, along with CMV infection, was indicated by public TCR beta signatures.

Comments on this clonotype: As yet, its antigen is unknown.

The CDR3 is 19 amino acids. The junction had 13 bases not matched to a gene; V was cut back by 5 bases and J by 3 bases. Germline CDR1 reads SGHVS; CDR2 reads FNYEAQ. TCRdb reanalysed the reads using MiXCR and keeps one entry per CDR3 protein. The top ten hold about 20% of the sample, which has 680,000 or so distinct CDR3 sequences, roughly 33% seen once. The sample here was cultured PBMCs, taken from culture after CMV antigen stimulation. The clonotype originates from a human donor in good health (CMV status not recorded). Some clones in this sample may be carry-over from other donors' samples. This chain links TRBV7-6 with TRBJ2-1; 13 bases are shared with TRBD2. CDR3 region: CASSPTWTSGRIGYNEQFF. The DNA of the CDR3 is TGTGCCAGCAGCCCCACGTGGACTAGCGGGAGAATCGGCTACAATGAGCAGTTCTTC.